The rows below give T cell receptor beta chains drawn from one sample of a study of regulatory T cells in long-lasting Graves disease. Each CDR3 protein gets one entry after TCRdb re-called the multiplex PCR reads with MiXCR. The repertoire has under 800,000 distinct CDR3 sequences, roughly 16% of them found once; the top ten carry about 20%. Another study also made use of these data, one on T cells in Graves' hyperthyroidism and ophthalmopathy.

The sample consisted of peripheral blood mononuclear cells (PBMCs), taken at new diagnosis, from a patient treated with antithyroid drugs. The receptors come from a woman in her twenties or thirties with Graves disease. The CDR3 runs from the conserved cysteine through the conserved F or W. The order of the fields is V gene, clone size, J gene, D gene, CDR3 protein, CDR3 DNA. The D gene is left open where the match is weak. Some rows mark clone size as missing; the rest say once, few, many or name a class of expanded clone.

V gene: TRBV20-1; clone size: -; J gene: TRBJ2-1; D gene: TRBD2; CDR3 protein: CSARDTGRAGGSSYNEQFF; CDR3 DNA: TGCAGTGCTAGAGATACCGGGAGGGCCGGGGGGAGCTCCTACAATGAGCAGTTCTTC
V gene: TRBV30; clone size: -; J gene: TRBJ1-2; D gene: TRBD1; CDR3 protein: CAGAGQGPYGYTF; CDR3 DNA: TGTGCCGGGGCGGGACAGGGGCCCTATGGCTACACCTTC
V gene: TRBV20-1; clone size: few; J gene: TRBJ2-7; D gene: -; CDR3 protein: CSVILGLEQYF; CDR3 DNA: TGCAGCGTAATACTGGGGTTAGAGCAGTACTTC
V gene: TRBV5-1; clone size: few; J gene: TRBJ2-3; D gene: TRBD2; CDR3 protein: CASSPNGLAGGDSDTQYF; CDR3 DNA: TGCGCCAGCAGCCCTAACGGACTAGCGGGAGGGGATTCCGATACGCAGTATTTT
V gene: TRBV27; clone size: many; J gene: TRBJ2-7; D gene: -; CDR3 protein: CASSIAGRGDEQYF; CDR3 DNA: TGTGCCAGCAGTATTGCAGGGCGAGGGGACGAGCAGTACTTC
V gene: TRBV19; clone size: -; J gene: TRBJ2-6; D gene: -; CDR3 protein: CASSIPVAGANVLTF; CDR3 DNA: TGTGCCAGTAGTATACCGGTGGCTGGGGCCAACGTCCTGACTTTC
V gene: TRBV29-1; clone size: many; J gene: TRBJ1-2; D gene: -; CDR3 protein: CSVAQGPAYGYTF; CDR3 DNA: TGCAGCGTTGCGCAGGGACCAGCCTATGGCTACACCTTC
V gene: TRBV19; clone size: -; J gene: TRBJ2-7; D gene: TRBD1; CDR3 protein: CASSRQGVEQYF; CDR3 DNA: TGTGCCAGTAGTAGACAGGGGGTCGAGCAGTACTTC
V gene: TRBV7-8; clone size: many; J gene: TRBJ2-1; D gene: TRBD2; CDR3 protein: CASSRLAGYNEQFF; CDR3 DNA: TGTGCCAGCAGCCGACTAGCGGGATACAATGAGCAGTTCTTC
V gene: TRBV18; clone size: -; J gene: TRBJ2-6; D gene: -; CDR3 protein: CASSPSWSGGANVLTF; CDR3 DNA: TGTGCCAGCTCACCAAGTTGGTCTGGAGGGGCCAACGTCCTGACTTTC
V gene: TRBV29-1; clone size: many; J gene: TRBJ2-1; D gene: -; CDR3 protein: CSVREGGNNEQFF; CDR3 DNA: TGCAGCGTTCGCGAGGGCGGGAACAATGAGCAGTTCTTC
V gene: TRBV6-2/TRBV6-3; clone size: -; J gene: TRBJ2-4; D gene: -; CDR3 protein: CASSYGTGAKNIQYF; CDR3 DNA: TGTGCCAGCAGTTACGGCACAGGGGCCAAAAACATTCAGTACTTC
V gene: TRBV5-1; clone size: -; J gene: TRBJ1-2; D gene: -; CDR3 protein: CASSTQGNANYGYTF; CDR3 DNA: TGCGCCAGCAGCACACAGGGAAACGCTAACTATGGCTACACCTTC
V gene: TRBV9; clone size: -; J gene: TRBJ1-5; D gene: -; CDR3 protein: CASSVGTDYQPQHF; CDR3 DNA: TGTGCCAGCAGCGTAGGTACAGACTATCAGCCCCAGCATTTT
V gene: TRBV28; clone size: many; J gene: TRBJ2-1; D gene: TRBD2; CDR3 protein: CASSLTSGRGEQFF; CDR3 DNA: TGTGCCAGCAGTTTGACTAGCGGGAGAGGTGAGCAGTTCTTC
V gene: TRBV2; clone size: many; J gene: TRBJ1-1; D gene: -; CDR3 protein: CASSEAQGRYTEAFF; CDR3 DNA: TGTGCCAGCAGTGAAGCGCAGGGGAGGTACACTGAAGCTTTCTTT
V gene: TRBV29-1; clone size: -; J gene: TRBJ2-7; D gene: -; CDR3 protein: CSVGDAGSHEQYF; CDR3 DNA: TGCAGCGTCGGGGACGCCGGGTCCCACGAGCAGTACTTC
V gene: TRBV12-3/TRBV12-4; clone size: -; J gene: TRBJ2-1; D gene: TRBD2; CDR3 protein: CASSQRSGRESEQFF; CDR3 DNA: TGTGCCAGCAGCCAGAGGAGCGGGAGAGAGTCTGAGCAGTTCTTC
V gene: TRBV7-9; clone size: -; J gene: TRBJ1-6; D gene: -; CDR3 protein: CASSSTNRNSPLHF; CDR3 DNA: TGTGCCAGCAGCTCAACGAACAGGAATTCACCCCTCCACTTT
V gene: TRBV7-8; clone size: -; J gene: TRBJ2-5; D gene: TRBD2; CDR3 protein: CASSPYVAGVAETQYF; CDR3 DNA: TGTGCCAGCAGCCCATACGTAGCGGGAGTGGCAGAGACCCAGTACTTC
V gene: TRBV6-1; clone size: -; J gene: TRBJ2-3; D gene: TRBD2; CDR3 protein: CASRLAVRTDTQYF; CDR3 DNA: TGTGCCAGCAGACTAGCGGTCCGAACAGATACGCAGTATTTT
V gene: TRBV7-8; clone size: many; J gene: TRBJ2-3; D gene: TRBD2; CDR3 protein: CASSLLGAGATDTQYF; CDR3 DNA: TGTGCCAGCAGCTTATTAGGCGCGGGAGCTACAGATACGCAGTATTTT
V gene: TRBV4-1; clone size: -; J gene: TRBJ2-5; D gene: -; CDR3 protein: CASSQEPGASGKTQYF; CDR3 DNA: TGCGCCAGCAGCCAAGAGCCTGGGGCCTCAGGGAAGACCCAGTACTTC
V gene: TRBV28; clone size: -; J gene: TRBJ2-6; D gene: -; CDR3 protein: CASSLGPRGGRTGANVLTF; CDR3 DNA: TGTGCCAGCAGTTTAGGTCCCAGGGGCGGTAGAACTGGGGCCAACGTCCTGACTTTC
V gene: TRBV7-3; clone size: -; J gene: TRBJ2-3; D gene: TRBD2; CDR3 protein: CASSLGLAGGTTDTQYF; CDR3 DNA: TGTGCCAGCAGCTTGGGACTAGCGGGAGGCACCACAGATACGCAGTATTTT
V gene: TRBV5-5; clone size: -; J gene: TRBJ1-4; D gene: TRBD1; CDR3 protein: CASSPWGGQGNEKLFF; CDR3 DNA: TGTGCCAGCAGCCCGTGGGGGGGACAGGGGAATGAAAAACTGTTTTTT
V gene: TRBV4-1; clone size: -; J gene: TRBJ2-2; D gene: -; CDR3 protein: CASSRRWGGADTGELFF; CDR3 DNA: TGCGCCAGCAGTCGACGATGGGGCGGGGCGGACACCGGGGAGCTGTTTTTT
V gene: TRBV7-9; clone size: -; J gene: TRBJ2-7; D gene: -; CDR3 protein: CASSLELGERYEQYF; CDR3 DNA: TGTGCCAGCAGCTTAGAGCTGGGAGAGAGGTACGAGCAGTACTTC
V gene: TRBV27; clone size: many; J gene: TRBJ1-5; D gene: -; CDR3 protein: CASSFVGSQPQHF; CDR3 DNA: TGTGCCAGCAGTTTTGTGGGAAGCCAGCCCCAGCATTTT
V gene: TRBV5-6; clone size: few; J gene: TRBJ2-7; D gene: -; CDR3 protein: CASSTPGQRGLYEQYF; CDR3 DNA: TGTGCCAGCAGCACCCCGGGACAGCGGGGATTATACGAGCAGTACTTC
V gene: TRBV2; clone size: many; J gene: TRBJ1-3; D gene: -; CDR3 protein: CASRTTRGPGNTIYF; CDR3 DNA: TGTGCCAGCCGGACTACCCGGGGACCTGGAAACACCATATATTTT
V gene: TRBV29-1; clone size: -; J gene: TRBJ2-1; D gene: TRBD1; CDR3 protein: CSADQGVRGREQFF; CDR3 DNA: TGCAGCGCCGATCAGGGGGTCAGGGGTCGTGAGCAGTTCTTC
V gene: TRBV24-1; clone size: few; J gene: TRBJ2-1; D gene: -; CDR3 protein: CATSDLGFINEQFF; CDR3 DNA: TGTGCCACCAGTGATCTGGGATTCATCAATGAGCAGTTCTTC
V gene: TRBV20-1; clone size: few; J gene: TRBJ1-2; D gene: -; CDR3 protein: CSAREAGTYGYTF; CDR3 DNA: TGCAGTGCTAGGGAAGCCGGGACTTATGGCTACACCTTC
V gene: TRBV6-2/TRBV6-3; clone size: -; J gene: TRBJ1-2; D gene: -; CDR3 protein: CASTLLIRGQGYTF; CDR3 DNA: TGTGCCAGCACCCTCCTAATACGCGGGCAAGGCTACACCTTC